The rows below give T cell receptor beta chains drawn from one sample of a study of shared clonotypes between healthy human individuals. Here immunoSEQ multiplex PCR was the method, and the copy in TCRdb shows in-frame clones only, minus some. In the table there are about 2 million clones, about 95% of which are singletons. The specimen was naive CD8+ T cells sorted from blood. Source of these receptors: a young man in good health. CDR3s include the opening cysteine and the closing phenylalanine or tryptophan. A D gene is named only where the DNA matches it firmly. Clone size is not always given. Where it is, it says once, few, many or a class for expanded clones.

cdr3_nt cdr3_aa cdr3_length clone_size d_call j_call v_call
TGCGCCAGCAGTGAGCGGCAGAGCCCCGCAGATACGCAGTATTTT CASSERQSPADTQYF 15 once . TRBJ2-3 TRBV10-2
TGTGCCAGCAGCGCAGACGTCAGCTACGAGCAGTACTTC CASSADVSYEQYF 13 . . TRBJ2-7 TRBV9
TGTGCCAGCAGCGCCTCAACAGGGGGCACGGGAAACACCATATATTTT CASSASTGGTGNTIYF 16 . TRBD1 TRBJ1-3 TRBV9
TGTGCCAGCAGCTCCGAAGCTGGCGGGTACAATGAGCAGTTCTTC CASSSEAGGYNEQFF 15 . . TRBJ2-1 TRBV11-2
TGTGCCATCGGGACTAGCGGGAGGGTTGTCGGCACAGATACGCAGTATTTT CAIGTSGRVVGTDTQYF 17 . TRBD2 TRBJ2-3 TRBV10-3
TGTGCCAGCAGTTCACCGTGGGGCACTGAAGCTTTCTTT CASSSPWGTEAFF 13 . . TRBJ1-1 TRBV28
TGTGCCAGCAGCAAGACCGGGACACCCGAAAGGAACACTGAAGCTTTCTTT CASSKTGTPERNTEAFF 17 . . TRBJ1-1 TRBV9
TGCGCCAGCAGCCAAGAAGATGCGCCCATCTACGAGCAGTACTTC CASSQEDAPIYEQYF 15 . . TRBJ2-7 TRBV4-1
TGCGCCAGCAGCCAAGAAACAGGGGAATTCAGTAATGAGCAGTTCTTC CASSQETGEFSNEQFF 16 . TRBD1 TRBJ2-1 TRBV4-1
TGTGCCAGCAGCAAAGTTTACGGCGGGTTCAATGAGCAGTTCTTC CASSKVYGGFNEQFF 15 . . TRBJ2-1 TRBV21-1
TGCGCCAGCAGTGACCTGGGAGGCTACGAGCAGTACTTC CASSDLGGYEQYF 13 . . TRBJ2-7 TRBV10-1
TGCGCCAGCAGCCTACGAGGACTGGGCTACGAGCAGTACTTC CASSLRGLGYEQYF 14 . . TRBJ2-7 TRBV4-1
TGTGCCAGCTCACTCACTTCAGACTCCTACAATGAGCAGTTCTTC CASSLTSDSYNEQFF 15 . . TRBJ2-1 TRBV18
TGTGCCAGCAGTTTATCTGGGGTCGGATACGGACGGGGCGCTTTCTTT CASSLSGVGYGRGAFF 16 . . TRBJ1-1 TRBV27
TGTGCCAGCAGTCCCCTCACTAGCGCCCCTGATGAGCAGTTCTTC CASSPLTSAPDEQFF 15 . TRBD2 TRBJ2-1 TRBV27
TGTGCCAGCAGCGTAGGAGGACAGGGTCCCGAGCAGTACTTC CASSVGGQGPEQYF 14 . TRBD1 TRBJ2-7 TRBV9
TGTGCCAGCAGCTTTTCGACGCACCTCTACAATGAAAAACTGTTTTTT CASSFSTHLYNEKLFF 16 . . TRBJ1-4 TRBV7-9
TGTGCCAGCAGTGACTGGGGGGGCAGAGGAGACACTGAAGCTTTCTTT CASSDWGGRGDTEAFF 16 . . TRBJ1-1 TRBV6-4
TGCGCCAGCAGCCAAGTTAGCGGGCCACTTTACCCAGATACGCAGTATTTT CASSQVSGPLYPDTQYF 17 . TRBD2 TRBJ2-3 TRBV4-3
TGCGCCAGCAGCTGGGACACCACAGATACGCAGTATTTT CASSWDTTDTQYF 13 . . TRBJ2-3 TRBV5-1
TGTGCCAGCAGTTGGATGGGTTCACCCCTCCACTTT CASSWMGSPLHF 12 few . TRBJ1-6 TRBV28
TGTGCCGCCTACCAGACAGCTCTATATGGCTACACCTTC CAAYQTALYGYTF 13 . . TRBJ1-2 TRBV6-5
TGTGCCAGCAGCTTAGCTTCAGGGGGCACAGATACGCAGTATTTT CASSLASGGTDTQYF 15 . . TRBJ2-3 TRBV7-6
TGTGCCAGCTCTAGCGGGGTACGGAATGAGCAGTTCTTC CASSSGVRNEQFF 13 . TRBD2 TRBJ2-1 TRBV7-3
TGTGCCAGCAGCGTAGAAGCCTATGGGGCAGATACGCAGTATTTT CASSVEAYGADTQYF 15 . . TRBJ2-3 TRBV9
TGTGCCAGTAGTATAGGGTCGCCAGACTACGAGCAGTACTTC CASSIGSPDYEQYF 14 . . TRBJ2-7 TRBV19
TGTGCCAGCAGTTCGGGGCAGGGATACAATGAGCAGTTCTTC CASSSGQGYNEQFF 14 . . TRBJ2-1 TRBV27
TGTGCCAGCAGTTTATACACCGGGGAGCTGTTTTTT CASSLYTGELFF 12 . . TRBJ2-2 TRBV28
TGCGCCAGCAGCCAACACGTACGGAGCGGGGCGAACACCGGGGAGCTGTTTTTT CASSQHVRSGANTGELFF 18 . TRBD2 TRBJ2-2 TRBV4-1
TGCGCCAGCAGCCGGGAGCGGGGGGGCCAGAACGAGCAGTACTTC CASSRERGGQNEQYF 15 . TRBD2 TRBJ2-7 TRBV4-1
TGTGCCTGGAGTGTACCCCTTACCCTCAATGAGCAGTTCTTC CAWSVPLTLNEQFF 14 . . TRBJ2-1 TRBV30
TGTGCCACCAGCAGAGTCCAAGACTTATTAGAGACCCAGTACTTC CATSRVQDLLETQYF 15 . . TRBJ2-5 TRBV15
TGTGCCAGCAGCCAAGATTCGAGGAGCTCCTATAATTCACCCCTCCACTTT CASSQDSRSSYNSPLHF 17 . . TRBJ1-6 TRBV14
TGTGCCAGCAGCTTAATGTCAGGGGGCGAAACAGATACGCAGTATTTT CASSLMSGGETDTQYF 16 . TRBD1 TRBJ2-3 TRBV7-3
TGCGCCAGCAGCCGGCTGACGGGACTAGCGTACAATGAGCAGTTCTTC CASSRLTGLAYNEQFF 16 once TRBD2 TRBJ2-1 TRBV4-3
TGTGCCAGCAGCGAGTCACCGGGACAGACGACTAACGAGCAGTACTTC CASSESPGQTTNEQYF 16 . TRBD1 TRBJ2-7 TRBV7-9
TGTGCCAGCAGTTGGGGGGTTTCCTACGAGCAGTACTTC CASSWGVSYEQYF 13 . . TRBJ2-7 TRBV28
TGCGCCAGCAGCCTAGGGACCGATTTAACAGGACTGTTTTTT CASSLGTDLTGLFF 14 . . TRBJ1-4 TRBV5-1
TGTGCCAGCAGTTTTACCTCAGGGCTTCTCCAGACCCAGTACTTC CASSFTSGLLQTQYF 15 . . TRBJ2-5 TRBV27
TGTGCCAGCAATTGGGACAGGGCGAACACCGGGGAGCTGTTTTTT CASNWDRANTGELFF 15 . TRBD1 TRBJ2-2 TRBV6-1
TGTGCCTGGAGGACAGGGTCGGACTATGGCTACACCTTC CAWRTGSDYGYTF 13 . TRBD1 TRBJ1-2 TRBV30
TGTGCCAGCAGCTCAGGAGCCTTCGCGTCCGGGGAAAAACTGTTTTTT CASSSGAFASGEKLFF 16 . . TRBJ1-4 TRBV28
TGTGCCAGCAGCGACGGGACCGGTCAGCCCCAGCATTTT CASSDGTGQPQHF 13 . . TRBJ1-5 TRBV5-6